What follows are 16 T cell receptor beta chains derived from one specimen sequenced in a study of regulatory T cells in long-lasting Graves disease. Regarding time point: persistent/refractory GD, antithyroid drugs over 5 years with positive TRAb. Scientists built the TCR library using RNA that was extracted from PBMCs. According to the study, TCR beta libraries were built with iRepertoire HTBI primers and CDR3-region Arm-PCR. TCRdb re-called the multiplex PCR reads through MiXCR, storing one row per CDR3 protein. The table has about 470,000 distinct CDR3 sequences, about a fifth seen once. Sequences were derived from peripheral blood mononuclear cells (PBMCs), sampled when the disease was refractory, from a patient treated with antithyroid drugs. These receptors originate from a female donor with Graves disease.

The chain has TRBV7-9 and TRBJ2-7; TRBD2 matches 10 bases. Trimming at V came to 5 bases and at J to 2 bases, leaving 9 bases not matched to a gene. The CDR3 is 16 amino acids. Germline V lookup: CDR1 SEHNR, CDR2 FQNEAQ (reference sequence). CDR3 in DNA: TGTGCCAGCAGCCCCTCCGGGACTAGCGTCACCTACGAGCAGTACTTC. It yields the protein CASSPSGTSVTYEQYF.

This clonotype was picked up many times. The chain carries TRBV28 and TRBJ1-5; the D gene is possibly TRBD1 (5 bases). Per the germline V gene, CDR1 is MDHEN and CDR2 is SYDVKM. The CDR3 sequence is 12 residues long. V lost 8 bases to trimming and J lost 8 bases, with 13 bases between them. The CDR3 region is CASGRGLKPQHF. The CDR3 coding sequence is TGTGCCAGCGGGAGGGGCTTGAAGCCCCAGCATTTT. The entire variable domain, with the rest obtained from reference TRBV28 and TRBJ1-5, is as follows: DVKVTQSSRYLVKRTGEKVFLECVQDMDHENMFWYRQDPGLGLRLIYFSYDVKMKEKGDIPEGYSVSREKKERFSLILESASTNQTSMYLCASGRGLKPQHFGDGTRLSIL.

The V call is TRBV4-1, the J call TRBJ1-5, with D unclear. This CDR3 is 14 amino acids long. Germline CDR1 and CDR2: MGHRA and YSYEKL. Trimming shortened V by 3 bases and J by 3 bases, and 9 bases separated the two germline ends. The CDR3 DNA reads as TGCGCCAGCAGCCAGACTGAAGCCAATCAGCCCCAGCATTTT. This translates into CASSQTEANQPQHF.

The chain couples TRBV12-3 or TRBV12-4 to TRBJ2-5; 8 bases line up with TRBD1. The V and J ends lost 9 bases and 1 base, in that order; junction bases with no gene match: 10. The CDR3 is 15 residues long. CDR3 region: CASLLRGQGQETQYF. CDR3 sequence (DNA): TGTGCCAGTCTTCTCCGAGGACAGGGCCAAGAGACCCAGTACTTC.

At least ten counts were recorded for this clonotype. This sequence joins TRBV28 and TRBJ1-1, with a weak D call TRBD1 (6 bases). Deletions cut 6 bases from V and 5 bases from J, with 16 bases between. The CDR3 loop spans 14 amino acids. Per germline, CDR1 MDHEN and CDR2 SYDVKM. The DNA for the CDR3 is TGTGCCAGCAGCGATCAGCGGGGGGCAACTGAAGCTTTCTTT. This gives the protein CASSDQRGATEAFF.

At least ten counts were recorded for this clonotype. V is TRBV5-1 and J is TRBJ2-7, with TRBD1 as a possible D gene (5 bases). The CDR3 is 17 residues long. Per germline, CDR1 SGHRS and CDR2 YFSETQ. The V and J ends lost 0 bases and 1 base respectively, with 17 bases between them. For the CDR3, the DNA is TGCGCCAGCAGCTTGGCCACCGACAGATCTATATCCTACGAGCAGTACTTC. Amino acid sequence: CASSLATDRSISYEQYF.

V and J are TRBV9 and TRBJ2-5, with 12 positions matching TRBD2. The CDR3 extends over 16 amino acids. With V trimmed by 2 bases and J by 5 bases, 7 bases remained unmatched. Germline values: CDR1 SGDLS, CDR2 YYNGEE. The chain's CDR3 is CASSVTSGSSWETQYF. In nucleotides, the CDR3 is TGTGCCAGCAGCGTGACTAGCGGGAGTTCTTGGGAGACCCAGTACTTC.

V is TRBV30 and J is TRBJ2-2; TRBD1 matches 9 bases. This CDR3 contains 14 residues. The ends lost 5 bases at V and 7 bases at J; junction bases unmatched: 8. Germline V gives CDR1 GTSNPN, CDR2 SVGIG (reference sequence). The CDR3: CAWEPGQGLGELFF. The CDR3 nucleotides read TGTGCCTGGGAACCGGGACAGGGCCTCGGGGAGCTGTTTTTT.

This clonotype was detected only a few times. The CDR3 bases are TGTGCCAGCAGTTATGTACGGGACGCAGCTAACTATGGCTACACCTTC. Translating it yields CASSYVRDAANYGYTF. V and J are TRBV6-5 and TRBJ1-2; tentatively, D is TRBD1 (5 bases). The CDR3 has 16 residues. The V gene's germline CDR1 is MNHEY and CDR2 SVGAGI. The V end was cut by 3 bases, the J end by 0 bases, with 14 bases between.

This clonotype was seen repeatedly, ten times or more. The rearrangement joins TRBV12-3 or TRBV12-4 to TRBJ1-4, with 7 bases that match TRBD1. V trimming: 5 bases; J trimming: 3 bases; junction bases outside the gene matches: 3. The CDR3 runs 14 residues. The CDR3 coding sequence is TGTGCCAGCAGTCCTCAGGGGGCTAATGAAAAACTGTTTTTT. Its translation is CASSPQGANEKLFF.

This clonotype occurred a few times. The V call is TRBV2, the J call TRBJ1-5; perhaps TRBD1 as D (6 bases). This CDR3 has 16 amino acids. CDR1 is SNHLY and CDR2 is FYNNEI in the germline V gene. Between the trimmed V and J ends, which lost 1 base and 4 bases, there was a span of 14 bases. The CDR3 loop is CASSEEQGFSNQPQHF. The CDR3 DNA reads TGTGCCAGCAGTGAAGAGCAGGGGTTCAGTAATCAGCCCCAGCATTTT. The full variable domain, its missing parts supplied by reference TRBV2 and TRBJ1-5, is EPEVTQTPSHQVTQMGQEVILRCVPISNHLYFYWYRQILGQKVEFLVSFYNNEISEKSEIFDDQFSVERPDGSNFTLKIRSTKLEDSAMYFCASSEEQGFSNQPQHFGDGTRLSIL.

V gene TRBV5-1 combines with J gene TRBJ2-2, with D possibly matching TRBD1 (6 bases). The V end was cut by 0 bases, the J end by 3 bases, with 12 bases between. Germline lookup yields CDR1 SGHRS and CDR2 YFSETQ. The CDR3 extends over 16 amino acids. The CDR3 bases are TGCGCCAGCAGCTTGGTAGACGGACAGCACACCGGGGAGCTGTTTTTT. Residues: CASSLVDGQHTGELFF.

This clonotype appeared many times. The DNA for the CDR3 is TGTGCCATCAGTGACCCCGGGACGGCGCGTTCACCCCTCCACTTT. It yields the protein CAISDPGTARSPLHF. V and J are TRBV10-3 and TRBJ1-6, with D perhaps matching TRBD1 (5 bases). CDR1 is ENHRY and CDR2 is SYGVKD in the germline V gene. V was pared by 3 bases and J by 9 bases, with 15 bases between. CDR3 length equals 15 residues.

This clonotype was seen many times. The rearrangement links TRBV19 to TRBJ1-1; D may be TRBD1 (5 bases). The CDR3 runs 16 residues. The V gene lost 0 bases and the J gene lost 1 base, with 12 bases spanning the gap. Germline CDR1 and CDR2: LNHDA and SQIVND (reference sequence). In DNA form, the CDR3 reads TGTGCCAGTAGTATAGAGGTGGCGACAGCGAACACTGAAGCTTTCTTT. As protein: CASSIEVATANTEAFF.

J is TRBJ2-2 and V is TRBV12-3 or TRBV12-4, with D possibly matching TRBD2 (5 bases). The V end was cut by 3 bases, the J end by 6 bases, with 8 bases between. CDR3 size: 13 residues. DNA for the CDR3: TGTGCCAGCAGTTTCGAGGGTGCCGGGGAGCTGTTTTTT. The encoded protein is CASSFEGAGELFF.

The chain is built from TRBV7-9 and TRBJ1-4; D is unclear. Germline values: CDR1 SEHNR, CDR2 FQNEAQ (reference sequence). The V gene lost 1 base and the J gene lost 2 bases, with 11 bases spanning the gap. The CDR3 is made up of 16 amino acids. Written as DNA, the CDR3 is TGTGCCAGCAGCTTAGGAACATCGGGCACTAATGAAAAACTGTTTTTT. Its translation is CASSLGTSGTNEKLFF.